A selection of T cell receptor beta chains follows, all from one sample in a study of OX40 agonist ivuxolimab in advanced cancers. The data were produced by immunoSEQ multiplex PCR, yet TCRdb's version contains in-frame clones alone and is incomplete. The sample carries 60,000 to 80,000 clones, approximately 80% recorded once. This specimen was CD4+ or CD8+ T cells sorted from blood, taken in a trial of the OX40 agonist ivuxolimab. The origin of the receptors is an adult with an advanced solid tumor such as melanoma, head and neck, liver or kidney cancer. The CDR3 runs from the conserved cysteine through the conserved F or W. D genes are given only for firm matches. Clone size is not always given. Where it is, it says once, few, many or a class for expanded clones.

V gene: TRBV7-2; clone size: NA; D gene: NA; J gene: TRBJ2-5; CDR3 DNA: TGTGCCAGCAGCTGGTCCCCTACGATCCGCACCCAGTACTTC; CDR3 protein: CASSWSPTIRTQYF
V gene: TRBV30; clone size: NA; D gene: NA; J gene: TRBJ1-5; CDR3 DNA: TGTGCCTGGAGTAGGGGGACTGCTAATCAGCCCCAGCATTTT; CDR3 protein: CAWSRGTANQPQHF
V gene: TRBV9; clone size: NA; D gene: TRBD2; J gene: TRBJ2-7; CDR3 DNA: TGTGCCAGCAGCGGACAGGATACTAGCGGCAGCTCCTACGAGCAGTACTTC; CDR3 protein: CASSGQDTSGSSYEQYF
V gene: TRBV7-2; clone size: once; D gene: TRBD2; J gene: TRBJ2-5; CDR3 DNA: TGTGCCAGCAGCTCACCCCCCTCTAGCGGGAGGGGTTTGGAGACCCAGTACTTC; CDR3 protein: CASSSPPSSGRGLETQYF
V gene: TRBV7-9; clone size: NA; D gene: TRBD1; J gene: TRBJ1-5; CDR3 DNA: TGTGCCAGCAGCGGACAGGGGGATCAGCCCCAGCATTTT; CDR3 protein: CASSGQGDQPQHF
V gene: TRBV28; clone size: once; D gene: TRBD1; J gene: TRBJ2-7; CDR3 DNA: TGTGCCAGCAGCCTACAGGGGCTTGGCGGTGATAGCTCCTACGAGCAGTACTTC; CDR3 protein: CASSLQGLGGDSSYEQYF
V gene: TRBV14; clone size: NA; D gene: NA; J gene: TRBJ1-1; CDR3 DNA: TGTGCCAGCAGCCAAGATTTAGGCAGCACCTCTCTGAACACTGAAGCTTTCTTT; CDR3 protein: CASSQDLGSTSLNTEAFF
V gene: TRBV18; clone size: NA; D gene: NA; J gene: TRBJ2-1; CDR3 DNA: TGTGCCAGCTCACGTCTAGTTAATGAGCAGTTCTTC; CDR3 protein: CASSRLVNEQFF
V gene: TRBV29-1; clone size: NA; D gene: TRBD1; J gene: TRBJ1-2; CDR3 DNA: TGCAGCGCGACCCGGGACAGGGGGCGGAATCTAAGCTATGGCTACACCTTC; CDR3 protein: CSATRDRGRNLSYGYTF
V gene: TRBV6-1; clone size: NA; D gene: NA; J gene: TRBJ1-3; CDR3 DNA: TGTGCCAGCAGCCCCCGGTCCGGAGGAAACACCATATATTTT; CDR3 protein: CASSPRSGGNTIYF
V gene: TRBV28; clone size: once; D gene: TRBD2; J gene: TRBJ2-7; CDR3 DNA: TGTGCCAGCATAGGCGGGAGGGCCTCCCGCTACGAGCAGTACTTC; CDR3 protein: CASIGGRASRYEQYF
V gene: TRBV18; clone size: NA; D gene: NA; J gene: TRBJ2-7; CDR3 DNA: TGTGCCAGCTCAGCGGGGCGACAGATCTACGAGCAGTACTTC; CDR3 protein: CASSAGRQIYEQYF
V gene: TRBV19; clone size: once; D gene: NA; J gene: TRBJ1-3; CDR3 DNA: TGTGCCAGTAGTTGGCCGGGAAACACCATATATTTT; CDR3 protein: CASSWPGNTIYF
V gene: TRBV4-3; clone size: NA; D gene: TRBD2; J gene: TRBJ2-1; CDR3 DNA: TGCGCCAGCAGCCAGGGACTAGCGGGAGAGACAGGACACAATGAGCAGTTCTTC; CDR3 protein: CASSQGLAGETGHNEQFF
V gene: TRBV19; clone size: NA; D gene: TRBD1; J gene: TRBJ2-4; CDR3 DNA: TGTGCCAGTACCCGGACAGGGGGAGCCAAAAACATTCAGTACTTC; CDR3 protein: CASTRTGGAKNIQYF
V gene: TRBV10-3; clone size: NA; D gene: NA; J gene: TRBJ1-5; CDR3 DNA: TGTGCCATCAGGGACGAGGCCAATCAGCCCCAGCATTTT; CDR3 protein: CAIRDEANQPQHF
V gene: TRBV21-1; clone size: NA; D gene: NA; J gene: TRBJ1-1; CDR3 DNA: TGTGCCAGCAATAAGCCCACAGAGAACACTGAAGCTTTCTTT; CDR3 protein: CASNKPTENTEAFF
V gene: TRBV4-3; clone size: NA; D gene: NA; J gene: TRBJ1-6; CDR3 DNA: TGCGCCAGCAGCCAAGATGGGGACTATAATTCACCCCTCCACTTT; CDR3 protein: CASSQDGDYNSPLHF
V gene: TRBV28; clone size: few; D gene: NA; J gene: TRBJ1-1; CDR3 DNA: TGTGCCAGCAGTTTTTCGGGGATGACTGAAGCTTTCTTT; CDR3 protein: CASSFSGMTEAFF
V gene: TRBV7-6; clone size: few; D gene: TRBD1; J gene: TRBJ1-4; CDR3 DNA: TGTGCCAGCAGCGCAAACAGGGGGCCCCGAGAAAAACTGTTTTTT; CDR3 protein: CASSANRGPREKLFF
V gene: TRBV7-9; clone size: NA; D gene: TRBD1; J gene: TRBJ2-2; CDR3 DNA: TGTGCCAGCAGCTCCCGGGACAGAGACACCGGGGAGCTGTTTTTT; CDR3 protein: CASSSRDRDTGELFF
V gene: TRBV5-1; clone size: NA; D gene: TRBD1; J gene: TRBJ2-2; CDR3 DNA: TGCGCCAGCGGACAGGAGAACACCGGGGAGCTGTTTTTT; CDR3 protein: CASGQENTGELFF